Given below is one TCR beta chain in context. The antigen is not known. CDR3 length: 14 residues. CDR1 and CDR2 from the germline V gene are LNHNV and YYDKDF (reference sequence). The junction had 3 bases not matched to a gene; V was cut back by 3 bases and J by 4 bases. The sample originates from a study of T cell repertoires and HLA-DP antigens. Amplification used primers for 54 TRBV and 13 TRBJ segments. Sequencing was performed with immunoSEQ multiplex PCR; in TCRdb, only in-frame clones are kept and a portion is missing. The table includes about 73,000 clones, around 80% detected once. This clonotype was sampled from a man in his fifties or sixties in good health and CMV-seronegative. The chain joins TRBV15 to TRBJ1-5, with TRBD1 identical over 7 bases. Sample: CD4+ T cells from PBMCs. The chain's CDR3 is CATSSRGGNQPQHF. The CDR3 DNA is TGTGCCACCAGCAGCAGGGGGGGGAATCAGCCCCAGCATTTT.